This TCR beta chain was sequenced in a study of blood T cell repertoires in COVID-19. In the study overall: Samples of COVID-19 (acute and convalescent) were obtained from the United States, Italy and Spain. In each case, the material was cDNA or gDNA derived from T cells, B-cell-depleted T cells, or PBMCs.

Per the original data handling: Estimation of nucleated cell counts relied on the amplification of reference gene primers. Profiled with immunoSEQ multiplex PCR; TCRdb holds only in-frame clones, not every one. D and trimming were read from the DNA, whereas the V and J calls and clone size are those reported in that table. There are about 130,000 clones in the sample; about 87% occur only once, and around 3.6% lies in the top ten. CDR3 size: 14 residues. Looked up from germline, CDR1 is ENHRY and CDR2 is SYGVKD. V dropped 0 bases and J dropped 12 bases, with 12 bases sitting between them. Sequenced material: peripheral blood. The V and J genes are TRBV10-3 and TRBJ2-6, with D possibly TRBD1 on 5 matching bases. The receptor was derived from a woman aged 60 to 75 with acute or convalescent COVID-19. This chain's CDR3 is CAISESDIVGVLTF. The CDR3 DNA follows: TGTGCCATCAGTGAGTCGGACATCGTAGGCGTCCTGACTTTC.